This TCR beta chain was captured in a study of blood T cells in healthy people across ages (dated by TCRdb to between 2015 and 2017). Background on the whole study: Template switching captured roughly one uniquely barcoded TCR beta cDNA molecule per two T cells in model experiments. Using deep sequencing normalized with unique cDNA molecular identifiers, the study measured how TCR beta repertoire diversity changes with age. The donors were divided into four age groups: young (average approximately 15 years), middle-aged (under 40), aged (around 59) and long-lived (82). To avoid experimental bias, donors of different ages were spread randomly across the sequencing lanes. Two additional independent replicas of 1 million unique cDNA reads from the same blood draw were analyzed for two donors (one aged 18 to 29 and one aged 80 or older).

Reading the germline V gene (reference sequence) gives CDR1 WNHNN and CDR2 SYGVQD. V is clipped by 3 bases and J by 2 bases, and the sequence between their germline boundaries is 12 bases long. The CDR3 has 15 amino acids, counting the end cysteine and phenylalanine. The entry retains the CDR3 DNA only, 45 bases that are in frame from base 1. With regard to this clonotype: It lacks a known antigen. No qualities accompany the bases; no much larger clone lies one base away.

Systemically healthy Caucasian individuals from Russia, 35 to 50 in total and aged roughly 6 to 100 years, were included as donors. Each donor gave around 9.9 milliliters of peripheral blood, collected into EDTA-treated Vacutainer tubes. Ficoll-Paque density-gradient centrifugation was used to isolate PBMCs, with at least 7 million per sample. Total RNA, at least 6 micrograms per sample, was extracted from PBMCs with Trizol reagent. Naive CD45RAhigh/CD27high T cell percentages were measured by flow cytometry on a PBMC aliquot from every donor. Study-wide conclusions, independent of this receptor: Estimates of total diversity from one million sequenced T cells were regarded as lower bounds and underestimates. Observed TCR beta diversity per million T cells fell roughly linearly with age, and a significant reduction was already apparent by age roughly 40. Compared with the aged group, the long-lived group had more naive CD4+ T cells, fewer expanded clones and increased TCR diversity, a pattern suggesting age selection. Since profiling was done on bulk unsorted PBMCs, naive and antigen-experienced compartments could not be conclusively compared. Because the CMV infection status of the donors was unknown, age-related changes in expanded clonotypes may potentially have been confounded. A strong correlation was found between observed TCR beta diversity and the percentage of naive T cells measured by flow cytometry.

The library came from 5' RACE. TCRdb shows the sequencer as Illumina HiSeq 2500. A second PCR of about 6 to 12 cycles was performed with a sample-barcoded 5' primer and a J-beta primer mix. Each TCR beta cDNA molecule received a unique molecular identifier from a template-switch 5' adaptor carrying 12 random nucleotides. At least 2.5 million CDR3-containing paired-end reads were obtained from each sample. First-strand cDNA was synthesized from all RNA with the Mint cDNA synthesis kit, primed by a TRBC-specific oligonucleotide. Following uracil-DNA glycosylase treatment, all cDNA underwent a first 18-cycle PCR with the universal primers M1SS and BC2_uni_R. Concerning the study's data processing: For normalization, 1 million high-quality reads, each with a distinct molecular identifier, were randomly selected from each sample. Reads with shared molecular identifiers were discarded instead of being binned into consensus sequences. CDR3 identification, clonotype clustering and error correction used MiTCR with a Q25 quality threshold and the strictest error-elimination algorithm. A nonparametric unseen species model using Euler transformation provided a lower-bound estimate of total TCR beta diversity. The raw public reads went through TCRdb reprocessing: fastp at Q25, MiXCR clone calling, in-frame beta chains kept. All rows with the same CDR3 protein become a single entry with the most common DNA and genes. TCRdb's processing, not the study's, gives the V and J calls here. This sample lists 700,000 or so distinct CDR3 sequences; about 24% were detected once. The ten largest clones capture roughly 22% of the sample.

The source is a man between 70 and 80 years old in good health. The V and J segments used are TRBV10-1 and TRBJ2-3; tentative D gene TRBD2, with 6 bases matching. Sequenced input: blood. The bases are TGCGCCAGCAGTGACCGGGACTTCATCACAGATACGCAGTATTTT. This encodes CASSDRDFITDTQYF.